Below are 27 T cell receptor beta chains sequenced from a single sample in a study of blood T cell repertoires in COVID-19. Sequencing used immunoSEQ multiplex PCR; TCRdb keeps in-frame clones, though not all of them. The sample records fewer than 200,000 clones, more than 80% being singletons. Sequencing was done on a sample of peripheral blood. The receptors here all came from a woman at least 80 years old with COVID-19, enrolled during active disease.

In its sample, this clone was seen a few times. J is TRBJ2-7 and V is TRBV18, with TRBD2 matching 15 bases. Germline CDR1 reads KGHSH; CDR2 reads LQKENI. CDR3 length equals 14 residues. J lost 4 bases, V lost 5 bases, and 0 bases had no gene match. Here the CDR3 reads CASSGTSGGYEQYF. CDR3 DNA sequence: TGTGCCAGCTCAGGGACTAGCGGGGGGTACGAGCAGTACTTC.

The chain links TRBV24-1 to TRBJ2-5; TRBD1 matches 9 bases. Germline trimming cut 2 bases from V and 3 bases from J; bases unmatched to any gene: 6. Germline V gene lookup returns CDR1 KGHDR and CDR2 SFDVKD. This CDR3 is 16 amino acids long. The CDR3 region has the DNA TGTGCCACCAGTGATTCCACAGGGGGCGGGGAAGAGACCCAGTACTTC. This sequence encodes CATSDSTGGGEETQYF.

The chain combines TRBV5-6 with TRBJ1-2, with D tentatively TRBD1 (6 bases). The V and J ends lost 3 bases and 5 bases respectively, with 20 bases between them. The length of the CDR3 is 16 residues. Looked up from germline, CDR1 is SGHDT and CDR2 is YYEEEE. The CDR3 DNA reads TGTGCCAGCAGCTCCGCACCAGGGGCCTCGGGTTATGGCTACACCTTC. Translation gives CASSSAPGASGYGYTF.

This chain joins TRBV3-1 (or the pseudogene TRBV3-2) and TRBJ2-3; 11 positions agree with TRBD2. This CDR3 contains 15 residues. With V trimmed by 4 bases and J by 3 bases, 3 bases remained unmatched. The germline gives CDR1 LGHDT, CDR2 YNNKEL (reference sequence). The CDR3 loop reads CASSRPSGGTDTQYF. For the CDR3, the DNA is TGTGCCAGCAGCCGCCCTAGCGGGGGGACAGATACGCAGTATTTT.

V and J are TRBV27 and TRBJ2-1; TRBD2 matches at 7 bases. CDR1 is MNHEY, CDR2 SMNVEV, per germline (reference sequence). J was trimmed by 6 bases and V by 6 bases; bases with no gene match: 2. The CDR3 runs 12 residues. The CDR3 sequence is CASRGGFNEQFF. Here the CDR3 DNA reads TGTGCCAGCAGGGGGGGGTTCAATGAGCAGTTCTTC.

This chain connects TRBV30 to TRBJ1-3; D remains ambiguous. There are 13 residues in the CDR3. V lost 0 bases and J 3 bases, leaving 6 bases between the germline ends. CDR1 is GTSNPN and CDR2 is SVGIG in the germline V gene (reference sequence). The CDR3: CAWSVSGGNTIYF. The CDR3 nucleotides read TGTGCCTGGAGTGTATCGGGTGGAAACACCATATATTTT.

The V gene is TRBV30, the J gene TRBJ2-7; 10 positions match TRBD1. After removal of 6 bases from V and 1 base from J, the junction contained 3 bases not matched to a gene. CDR1 is GTSNPN and CDR2 is SVGIG in the germline V gene (reference sequence). The CDR3 runs 13 residues. DNA for the CDR3: TGTGCCTGTGGACAGGGGGAATCCTACGAGCAGTACTTC. As protein: CACGQGESYEQYF. Full variable domain (rest looked up from reference TRBV30 and TRBJ2-7): SQTIHQWPATLVQPVGSPLSLECTVEGTSNPNLYWYRQAAGRGLQLLFYSVGIGQISSEVPQNLSASRPQDRQFILSSKKLLLSDSGFYLCACGQGESYEQYFGPGTRLTVT.

The V call is TRBV5-4, the J call TRBJ2-3, with a weak D call TRBD1 (6 bases). The CDR3 covers 12 residues. V lost 3 bases to trimming and J lost 5 bases, with 7 bases between them. The germline V gene has CDR1 SGHNT and CDR2 YYREEE (reference sequence). The CDR3: CASSSRGDTQYF. CDR3 nucleotides: TGTGCCAGCAGCTCCAGGGGAGATACGCAGTATTTT.

The chain is built from TRBV30 and TRBJ1-4, with TRBD1 identical over 9 bases. J gave up 5 bases and V 3 bases, and 7 bases lay outside the gene matches. The CDR3 runs to 15 residues. Germline values: CDR1 GTSNPN, CDR2 SVGIG (reference sequence). CDR3 in DNA: TGTGCCTGGAGAACTACCGGGACAGGGAATGAAAAACTGTTTTTT. Its protein is CAWRTTGTGNEKLFF.

The V and J genes are TRBV18 and TRBJ1-4, with 7 bases aligning to TRBD1. The CDR3 extends over 14 amino acids. In germline, CDR1 is KGHSH, CDR2 LQKENI. V trimming: 6 bases; J trimming: 6 bases; junction bases outside the gene matches: 7. The CDR3 region has the DNA TGTGCCAGCTCGCTTGCCGGGACAGATGAAAAACTGTTTTTT. Its translation: CASSLAGTDEKLFF.

This sequence joins TRBV10-3 and TRBJ1-3, with TRBD1 as a possible D gene (6 bases). Germline assignment: CDR1 ENHRY and CDR2 SYGVKD. The CDR3 runs to 17 residues. V lost 8 bases and J lost 3, with 23 bases in between. CDR3 coding DNA: TGTGCCATCCCACGGGGGGCAGGGGCGGAGGGTGGAAACACCATATATTTT. It is translated as CAIPRGAGAEGGNTIYF.

Only a few counts were recorded for this clone. The chain uses TRBV19 and TRBJ1-2; TRBD1 matches at 7 bases. The V gene's germline CDR1 is LNHDA and CDR2 SQIVND (reference sequence). The CDR3 length is 15 residues. The V gene end was trimmed by 3 bases and the J gene end by 4 bases; junction bases not matched to a gene: 8. CDR3 sequence: CASSIRTGSFYGYTF. CDR3 DNA sequence: TGTGCCAGTAGTATTCGGACAGGAAGTTTCTATGGCTACACCTTC. The whole variable domain, remainder taken from reference TRBV19 and TRBJ1-2, is DGGITQSPKYLFRKEGQNVTLSCEQNLNHDAMYWYRQDPGQGLRLIYYSQIVNDFQKGDIAEGYSVSREKKESFPLTVTSAQKNPTAFYLCASSIRTGSFYGYTFGSGTRLTVV.

CDR3 amino acids: CAGGGSYNEQFF. The CDR3 DNA reads as TGTGCCGGGGGCGGGAGCTACAATGAGCAGTTCTTC. The chain has TRBV10-3 and TRBJ2-1; possibly TRBD2 for D (7 bases). From germline, CDR1 is ENHRY and CDR2 SYGVKD. V shed 11 bases and J shed 3 bases, with 11 bases lying between them. The length of the CDR3 is 12 residues.

The chain combines TRBV27 with TRBJ1-2, with TRBD1 identical over 9 bases. J gave up 4 bases and V 7 bases, and 16 bases lay outside the gene matches. The germline CDR1 and CDR2 sequences are MNHEY and SMNVEV (reference sequence). The CDR3 loop spans 17 amino acids. The CDR3 region has the DNA TGTGCCAGCACTCGTATCCTCTCCTCGGGACAGGGCTATGGCTACACCTTC. Protein product: CASTRILSSGQGYGYTF.

The CDR3 DNA reads TGTGCCAGCAGCGCGGCCTTGGACAGGGGCCTCTCTCAGTACTTC. Protein product: CASSAALDRGLSQYF. The chain uses TRBV7-9 and TRBJ2-7, with TRBD1 matching 9 bases. Losses at the gene ends were 5 bases for V and 10 bases for J; bases not matched to a gene: 15. This CDR3 is 15 amino acids long. CDR1 is SEHNR, CDR2 FQNEAQ, per germline (reference sequence).

The J gene is TRBJ1-2, the V gene TRBV6-4, with 8 bases that match TRBD1. This CDR3 is built from 14 residues. The junction had 10 bases not matched to a gene; V was cut back by 9 bases and J by 4 bases. CDR1 and CDR2 (germline): MRHNA, SNTAGT. In nucleotides, the CDR3 is TGTGCCAGGGGCCAGGACAGGGTTGTCTATGGCTACACCTTC. Protein: CARGQDRVVYGYTF.

J is TRBJ1-6 and V is TRBV5-1; a possible D gene is TRBD1 (5 bases). This CDR3 is built from 14 residues. The V end was cut by 2 bases, the J end by 8 bases, with 11 bases between. Germline CDR1 SGHRS, CDR2 YFSETQ. The DNA for the CDR3 is TGCGCCAGCAGCTTCGGACAATTGGATTCACCCCTCCACTTT. This codes for CASSFGQLDSPLHF. Combining the CDR3 with reference TRBV5-1 and TRBJ1-6 gives the whole variable domain KAGVTQTPRYLIKTRGQQVTLSCSPISGHRSVSWYQQTPGQGLQFLFEYFSETQRNKGNFPGRFSGRQFSNSRSEMNVSTLELGDSALYLCASSFGQLDSPLHFGNGTRLTVT.

V is TRBV18 and J is TRBJ1-2; TRBD1 matches 10 bases. Germline V lookup: CDR1 KGHSH, CDR2 LQKENI. After removal of 3 bases from V and 8 bases from J, the junction contained 12 bases not matched to a gene. The CDR3 runs 16 residues. DNA of the CDR3: TGTGCCAGCTCACCGGGACAGGGGACCCTCGAAAAAGGCTACACCTTC. Translating gives CASSPGQGTLEKGYTF.

The V and J genes are TRBV28 and TRBJ1-5; D not certain. Trimming pared 6 bases from V and 5 bases from J, leaving 11 bases between. CDR1 and CDR2 (germline): MDHEN, SYDVKM. This CDR3 contains 13 residues. CDR3 DNA sequence: TGTGCCAGCAGCTTCGGGAGGGATCAGCCCCAGCATTTT. Its translation: CASSFGRDQPQHF.

This chain joins TRBV29-1 and TRBJ1-2; the D gene is possibly TRBD1 (6 bases). V lost 3 bases and J 0 bases, leaving 11 bases between the germline ends. The CDR3 sequence is 14 residues long. Germline V gene lookup returns CDR1 SQVTM and CDR2 ANQGSEA. The CDR3 reads CSVERQEANYGYTF. The CDR3 region has the DNA TGCAGCGTTGAGAGACAGGAAGCTAACTATGGCTACACCTTC.

The chain is built from TRBV7-9 and TRBJ2-2; maybe TRBD1 (6 bases). The CDR3 has 13 residues. Trimming took off 2 bases at V and 5 bases at J, with 6 bases between the two ends. Germline CDR1 SEHNR, CDR2 FQNEAQ (reference sequence). CDR3 region: CASSLTGTGELFF. For the CDR3, the DNA is TGTGCCAGCAGCTTAACAGGGACCGGGGAGCTGTTTTTT.

Points on this clone: Other DNA sequences in the sample encode the same CDR3. The rearrangement links TRBV19 to TRBJ2-7; 13 bases map to TRBD2. The germline V gene has CDR1 LNHDA and CDR2 SQIVND (reference sequence). With 1 base clipped from V and 4 bases from J, the junction kept 1 base outside the gene matches. The CDR3 consists of 15 residues. CDR3 nucleotides: TGTGCCAGTAGTATAGGGACTAGCGGGAGTTACGAGCAGTACTTC. As protein: CASSIGTSGSYEQYF.

The chain combines TRBV4-1 with TRBJ2-1; no reliable D call. The CDR3 spans 14 residues. Germline CDR1 reads MGHRA; CDR2 reads YSYEKL. V was trimmed by 6 bases and J by 0 bases, leaving 9 bases between them. This chain's CDR3 is CASSPTNSYNEQFF. CDR3 in DNA: TGCGCCAGCAGTCCTACTAACTCCTACAATGAGCAGTTCTTC.

The chain couples TRBV11-2 to TRBJ2-5, with D maybe TRBD2 (6 bases). Germline loops: CDR1 SGHAT, CDR2 FQNNGV. The length of the CDR3 is 14 residues. With 3 bases removed from V and 5 bases from J, the gap between germline ends came to 13 bases. This CDR3 reads CASSFRRGGETQYF. The CDR3 DNA follows: TGTGCCAGCAGCTTTCGGAGGGGCGGGGAGACCCAGTACTTC. Complete variable domain (other parts from reference TRBV11-2 and TRBJ2-5): EAGVAQSPRYKIIEKRQSVAFWCNPISGHATLYWYQQILGQGPKLLIQFQNNGVVDDSQLPKDRFSAERLKGVDSTLKIQPAKLEDSAVYLCASSFRRGGETQYFGPGTRLLVL.

This chain links TRBV15 with TRBJ1-2, with 8 bases matching TRBD1. The CDR3 totals 16 residues. Per germline, CDR1 LNHNV and CDR2 YYDKDF (reference sequence). Trimming took 7 bases from V and 8 from J; bases not matched to a gene: 18. Written as DNA, the CDR3 is TGTGCCACCACTTCAGGGTCCGGACAGGGAAGGAGCGGCTACACCTTC. Residues: CATTSGSGQGRSGYTF.

The J gene is TRBJ2-7, the V gene TRBV11-3; D remains ambiguous. The CDR3 has 12 residues. V gave up 3 bases and J gave up 2 bases, with 5 bases separating them. Germline CDR1 is SGHNT and CDR2 is YENEEA. The CDR3 loop is CASSFNPYEQYF. CDR3 coding DNA: TGTGCCAGCAGCTTTAATCCCTACGAGCAGTACTTC.

The V call is TRBV30, the J call TRBJ2-5; perhaps TRBD2 as D (7 bases). The V and J ends lost 0 bases and 7 bases respectively, with 27 bases between them. The CDR3 spans 18 residues. CDR1 GTSNPN and CDR2 SVGIG come from the germline V gene (reference sequence). The CDR3 is CAWSVSGDRRGGQATQYF. CDR3 nucleotides: TGTGCCTGGAGTGTTTCCGGAGACAGGAGGGGGGGTCAGGCGACCCAGTACTTC. The full variable domain, rest sourced from reference TRBV30 and TRBJ2-5, is SQTIHQWPATLVQPVGSPLSLECTVEGTSNPNLYWYRQAAGRGLQLLFYSVGIGQISSEVPQNLSASRPQDRQFILSSKKLLLSDSGFYLCAWSVSGDRRGGQATQYFGPGTRLLVL.